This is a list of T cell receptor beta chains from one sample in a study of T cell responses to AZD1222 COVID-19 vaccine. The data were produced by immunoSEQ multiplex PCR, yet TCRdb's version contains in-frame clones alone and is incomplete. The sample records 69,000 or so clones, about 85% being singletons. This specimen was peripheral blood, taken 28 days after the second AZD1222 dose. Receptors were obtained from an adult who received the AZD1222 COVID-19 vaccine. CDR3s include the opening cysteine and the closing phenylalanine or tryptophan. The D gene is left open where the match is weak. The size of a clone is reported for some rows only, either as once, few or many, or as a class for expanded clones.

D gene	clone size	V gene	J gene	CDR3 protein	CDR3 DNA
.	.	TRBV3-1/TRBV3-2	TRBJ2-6	CASTGASGANVLTF	TGTGCCAGCACTGGCGCCTCTGGGGCCAACGTCCTGACTTTC
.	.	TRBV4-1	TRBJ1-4	CASSQGSGGLNEKLFF	TGCGCCAGCAGCCAAGGATCCGGGGGCTTAAATGAAAAACTGTTTTTT
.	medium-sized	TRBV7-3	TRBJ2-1	CASSLRGDSYNEQFF	TGTGCCAGCAGCTTAAGAGGGGATTCCTACAATGAGCAGTTCTTC
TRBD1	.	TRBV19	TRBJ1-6	CASRLGQEYNSPLHF	TGTGCCAGTAGACTGGGACAGGAATATAATTCACCCCTCCACTTT
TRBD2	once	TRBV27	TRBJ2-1	CASSLELAGNEQFF	TGTGCCAGCAGTTTGGAACTAGCGGGCAATGAGCAGTTCTTC
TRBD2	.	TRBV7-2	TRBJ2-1	CASSHAGAGGRNEQFF	TGTGCCAGCAGCCATGCGGGGGCGGGAGGGCGTAATGAGCAGTTCTTC
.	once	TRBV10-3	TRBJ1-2	CAISDGGPNYGYTF	TGTGCCATCAGTGACGGGGGCCCGAACTATGGCTACACCTTC
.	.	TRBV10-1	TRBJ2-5	CASSGTLQETQYF	TGCGCCAGCAGTGGAACGCTCCAAGAGACCCAGTACTTC
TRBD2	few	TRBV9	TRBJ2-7	CASSVAGTSAYEQYF	TGTGCCAGCAGCGTGGCCGGGACTAGCGCCTACGAGCAGTACTTC
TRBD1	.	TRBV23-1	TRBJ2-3	CASSHPGQGWPDTQYF	TGCGCCAGCAGTCACCCGGGACAGGGGTGGCCAGATACGCAGTATTTT
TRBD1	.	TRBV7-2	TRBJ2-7	CASGQAVDYEQYF	TGTGCCAGCGGACAGGCCGTGGACTACGAGCAGTACTTC
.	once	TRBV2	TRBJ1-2	CASSVQPEPNYGYTF	TGTGCCAGCAGTGTCCAGCCTGAACCGAACTATGGCTACACCTTC
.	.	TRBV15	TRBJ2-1	CATSRDRQINEQFF	TGTGCCACCAGCAGAGATCGACAGATCAATGAGCAGTTCTTC
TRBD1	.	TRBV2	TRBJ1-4	CASSSGTGHEKLFF	TGTGCCAGCAGCTCCGGGACAGGGCATGAAAAACTGTTTTTT
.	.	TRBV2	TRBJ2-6	CASRDKRDSGANVLTF	TGTGCCAGCAGAGATAAGAGGGACTCCGGGGCCAACGTCCTGACTTTC
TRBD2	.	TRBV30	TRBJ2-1	CAWSRSQRDYNEQFF	TGTGCCTGGAGTCGCAGTCAGCGGGATTACAATGAGCAGTTCTTC
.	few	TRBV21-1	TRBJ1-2	CASSREYGYTF	TGTGCCAGCAGCCGGGAGTATGGCTACACCTTC
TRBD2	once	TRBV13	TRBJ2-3	CASSLRGLAGEVSTDTQYF	TGTGCCAGCAGCTTAAGGGGACTAGCGGGAGAGGTTAGCACAGATACGCAGTATTTT
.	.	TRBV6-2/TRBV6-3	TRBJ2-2	CASSHPGVGGELFF	TGTGCCAGCAGCCATCCTGGGGTGGGCGGGGAGCTGTTTTTT
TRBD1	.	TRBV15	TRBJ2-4	CATSREQTGPDIQYF	TGTGCCACCAGCAGAGAGCAGACAGGGCCAGACATTCAGTACTTC
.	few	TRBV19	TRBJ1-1	CASGGGAGETEAFF	TGTGCCAGTGGGGGTGGAGCAGGGGAGACTGAAGCTTTCTTT
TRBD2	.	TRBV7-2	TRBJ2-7	CASSLGLAGGSYEQYF	TGTGCCAGCAGCTTAGGACTAGCGGGAGGTTCCTACGAGCAGTACTTC
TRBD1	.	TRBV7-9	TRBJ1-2	CASSFRTGERSYGYTF	TGTGCCAGCAGCTTCCGGACAGGGGAACGGAGCTATGGCTACACCTTC
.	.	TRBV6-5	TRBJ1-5	CASRETAGQPQHF	TGTGCCAGCAGAGAGACAGCCGGTCAGCCCCAGCATTTT
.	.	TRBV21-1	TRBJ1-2	CASRIETGLSWYGYTF	TGTGCCAGCCGAATAGAAACAGGGTTATCCTGGTATGGCTACACCTTC
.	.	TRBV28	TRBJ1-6	CASYHGGAGSPLHF	TGTGCCAGCTACCATGGGGGGGCAGGTTCACCCCTCCACTTT